The next 32 T cell receptor beta chains were all read from a single sample in a study of blood T cell repertoires in COVID-19. TCRdb keeps only in-frame clones here, not all; method: immunoSEQ multiplex PCR. Among approximately 160,000 clones listed, 80% were seen once. The specimen sequenced was PBMCs or T cells enriched from blood (not recorded which). These receptors were taken from a man aged 40-50 years who had recovered from COVID-19.

This chain uses TRBV18 with TRBJ1-1, with TRBD1 as a possible D gene (5 bases). CDR3 length: 13 residues. Germline V gene lookup returns CDR1 KGHSH and CDR2 LQKENI. Trimming shortened V by 2 bases and J by 4 bases, and 8 bases separated the two germline ends. CDR3 protein: CASSPSQGTEAFF. The CDR3 DNA sequence: TGTGCCAGCTCACCATCGCAGGGCACTGAAGCTTTCTTT. Supplemented by reference TRBV18 and TRBJ1-1, the full variable domain reads NAGVMQNPRHLVRRRGQEARLRCSPMKGHSHVYWYRQLPEEGLKFMVYLQKENIIDESGMPKERFSAEFPKEGPSILRIQQVVRGDSAAYFCASSPSQGTEAFFGQGTRLTVV.

The V and J genes are TRBV7-8 and TRBJ1-1, with 9 nucleotides matching TRBD1. Germline CDR1 and CDR2: SGHVS and FQNEAQ. Trimming cost V 5 bases and J 4 bases; bases outside gene matches: 8. This CDR3 region has 15 residues. The CDR3: CASSPLQGAATEAFF. The CDR3 DNA reads TGTGCCAGCAGCCCTCTACAGGGGGCGGCCACTGAAGCTTTCTTT.

The rearrangement links TRBV30 to TRBJ1-1; D not certain. Trimming shortened V by 2 bases and J by 1 base, and 8 bases separated the two germline ends. This CDR3 comprises 13 residues. Germline V gene lookup returns CDR1 GTSNPN and CDR2 SVGIG (reference sequence). This CDR3 reads CAWSLTENTEAFF. CDR3 DNA sequence: TGTGCCTGGAGTTTAACAGAGAACACTGAAGCTTTCTTT.

J is TRBJ1-2 and V is TRBV2, with 7 bases aligning to TRBD1. The CDR3 sequence is 14 residues long. CDR1 is SNHLY, CDR2 FYNNEI, per germline. The V gene end was trimmed by 5 bases and the J gene end by 4 bases; junction bases not matched to a gene: 7. The CDR3 spells CASSPGQNLYGYTF. The CDR3 bases are TGTGCCAGCAGTCCGGGACAGAACCTCTATGGCTACACCTTC.

V and J are TRBV6-1 and TRBJ2-7; 8 bases fit TRBD2. The CDR3 sequence is 14 residues long. Germline V CDR1 and CDR2: MNHNS, SASEGT. Written as DNA, the CDR3 is TGTGCCAGCAGCGAAGGGACTAGTAACTACGAGCAGTACGTC. This encodes CASSEGTSNYEQYV.

This rearrangement joins TRBV5-1 to TRBJ2-2; D perhaps matches TRBD2 (6 bases). This CDR3 is 16 amino acids long. Deletions cut 0 bases from V and 1 base from J, with 10 bases between. Per germline, CDR1 SGHRS and CDR2 YFSETQ. CDR3 DNA: TGCGCCAGCAGCTTGGACCCGGGAGTGAACACCGGGGAGCTGTTTTTT. Its protein product is CASSLDPGVNTGELFF.

The chain employs TRBV6-5 and TRBJ2-7, with D tentatively TRBD1 (6 bases). The CDR3 loop spans 15 amino acids. Germline V gene lookup returns CDR1 MNHEY and CDR2 SVGAGI. The V and J ends lost 10 bases and 4 bases respectively, with 23 bases between them. The CDR3 DNA sequence: TGTGCCATCCGAGGGGGACACCTCACACTATACGAGCAGTACGTC. It codes for CAIRGGHLTLYEQYV.

V and J are TRBV6-4 and TRBJ2-2, with TRBD2 as a possible D gene (6 bases). Germline V CDR1 and CDR2: MRHNA, SNTAGT. The germline V and J ends were trimmed by 2 bases and 6 bases, with 16 bases remaining between them. The CDR3 covers 16 residues. DNA for the CDR3: TGTGCCAGCAGTGACCACCCTCGCGGGGAATCCGGGGAGCTGTTTTTT. Its translation: CASSDHPRGESGELFF.

In its sample, this clone is medium-sized. This chain uses TRBV15 with TRBJ2-3; D is unresolved. The germline V gene encodes CDR1 LNHNV and CDR2 YYDKDF (reference sequence). Trimming stripped 0 bases from V and 2 bases from J, with 18 bases between. This CDR3 has 18 residues. The CDR3 DNA is TGTGCCACCAGCAGAGATAGTACAGCCACCCGTACCACAGATACGCAGTATTTT. This codes for CATSRDSTATRTTDTQYF.

J is TRBJ1-1 and V is TRBV6-1, with 8 bases identical to TRBD1. The CDR3 spans 15 residues. With V trimmed by 3 bases and J by 8 bases, 11 bases remained unmatched. Germline V CDR1 and CDR2: MNHNS, SASEGT. CDR3: CASSDTGTGGSEAFF. CDR3 DNA sequence: TGTGCCAGCAGTGATACGGGGACAGGTGGATCGGAAGCTTTCTTT.

V and J are TRBV2 and TRBJ2-5; weak D call: TRBD1 (6 bases). Germline assignment: CDR1 SNHLY and CDR2 FYNNEI. This CDR3 is built from 15 residues. Trimming stripped 6 bases from V and 1 base from J, with 15 bases between. The CDR3 DNA is TGTGCCAGCAGCATGACAGGTTCTCCCCAAGAGACCCAGTACTTC. Translated, it gives CASSMTGSPQETQYF.

The V call is TRBV27, the J call TRBJ1-6; D unclear. V was clipped by 8 bases and J by 9 bases, with 11 bases between them. The CDR3 has 12 amino acids. Germline-derived CDR1 and CDR2 are MNHEY and SMNVEV (reference sequence). CDR3 nucleotide sequence: TGTGCCAGCTCTCCCAGACTTTCACCCCTCCACTTT. Amino acid sequence: CASSPRLSPLHF.

The V and J genes are TRBV7-2 and TRBJ2-3, with D perhaps matching TRBD2 (6 bases). V was clipped by 7 bases and J by 6 bases, with 17 bases between them. Germline CDR1 and CDR2: SGHTA and FQGNSA. The CDR3 is made up of 14 amino acids. As DNA, the CDR3 is TGTGCCAGCAAAGGAGGGCTAGCGACGGATACGCAGTATTTT. Protein product: CASKGGLATDTQYF.

In DNA form, the CDR3 reads TGCGCCAGCAGCTTGGGTGGACAGGAGGTAGAAAAACTGTTTTTT. This sequence encodes CASSLGGQEVEKLFF. The rearrangement uses TRBV5-1 and TRBJ1-4, with 7 bases aligning to TRBD1. Germline V gene data show CDR1 as SGHRS and CDR2 as YFSETQ. This CDR3 region has 15 residues. With V trimmed by 0 bases and J by 8 bases, 7 bases remained unmatched.

CDR3 DNA sequence: TGTGCCAGCAGTTACGATCCGGTGGGGGGGCGGTACGAGCAGTACTTC. This translates into CASSYDPVGGRYEQYF. V usage is TRBV6-5 and J usage is TRBJ2-7; a possible D gene is TRBD2 (7 bases). The V gene lost 2 bases and the J gene lost 4 bases, with 18 bases spanning the gap. CDR1 is MNHEY and CDR2 is SVGAGI in the germline V gene. CDR3 length equals 16 residues.

The chain couples TRBV6-5 to TRBJ1-6, with D maybe TRBD1 (5 bases). V gave up 8 bases and J gave up 14 bases, with 10 bases separating them. Germline V CDR1 and CDR2: MNHEY, SVGAGI. The CDR3 consists of 10 residues. Here the CDR3 reads CASGREALHF. CDR3 DNA sequence: TGTGCCAGCGGCAGGGAGGCCCTCCACTTT.

The V and J genes are TRBV23-1 and TRBJ1-2; no clear D. TRBV23-1 is given ORF status, its function remaining uncertain. This CDR3 has 14 residues. Trimming cost V 5 bases and J 4 bases, with 14 bases left between them. CDR3 sequence (DNA): TGCGCCAGCAGTTCCACAAGGAGACGCTATGGCTACACCTTC. Protein sequence: CASSSTRRRYGYTF.

J is TRBJ2-3 and V is TRBV3-1 (or the pseudogene TRBV3-2); possible D gene TRBD1, 5 bases. CDR3 length: 19 residues. Trimming took 0 bases from V and 0 from J, leaving 19 bases between them. Germline V gives CDR1 LGHDT, CDR2 YNNKEL (reference sequence). CDR3 DNA: TGTGCCAGCAGCCAAGATCGAAAGGGGCGGCGGTCTAGCACAGATACGCAGTATTTT. Translated: CASSQDRKGRRSSTDTQYF.

This clone was observed a handful of times. The chain combines TRBV5-1 with TRBJ1-2, with D unresolved. The V and J ends lost 3 bases and 2 bases respectively, with 14 bases between them. CDR3 length: 15 residues. Germline V gene sequence: CDR1 SGHRS, CDR2 YFSETQ. The CDR3 nucleotides are TGCGCCAGCAGCTGGGCCGCCGGGAACAACTATGGCTACACCTTC. Residues: CASSWAAGNNYGYTF.

The chain is built from TRBV12-5 and TRBJ2-5, with D uncertain. V was clipped by 5 bases and J by 5 bases, with 9 bases between them. The CDR3 sequence is 12 residues long. Looked up from germline, CDR1 is LGHNT and CDR2 is FRNRAP. The CDR3 DNA reads as TGTGCTAGTGGTACCTCGAGGGAGACCCAGTACTTC. This sequence encodes CASGTSRETQYF.

The chain carries TRBV19 and TRBJ1-5, with TRBD1 as a possible D gene (5 bases). This CDR3 is built from 15 residues. The ends were cut back, 5 bases at V and 4 bases at J, with 15 bases in the middle. Germline CDR1 is LNHDA and CDR2 is SQIVND (reference sequence). The CDR3 loop is CASSPYRLTNQPQHF. The CDR3 nucleotides are TGTGCCAGTAGTCCCTACAGGCTCACTAATCAGCCCCAGCATTTT.

The chain uses TRBV13 and TRBJ2-1; TRBD1 might be the D (5 bases). CDR3 length equals 16 residues. Trimming shortened V by 11 bases and J by 0 bases, and 20 bases separated the two germline ends. CDR1 and CDR2 from the germline V gene are PRHDT and FYEKMQ (reference sequence). The CDR3 loop is CASSNGGDSSYNEQFF. As DNA, the CDR3 is TGTGCCTCTTCAAATGGCGGCGACAGCTCCTACAATGAGCAGTTCTTC.

This rearrangement joins TRBV5-5 to TRBJ1-3, with D possibly matching TRBD1 (5 bases). CDR3 size: 16 residues. Trimming shortened V by 2 bases and J by 0 bases, and 12 bases separated the two germline ends. CDR1 is SGHKS, CDR2 YYEKEE, per germline (reference sequence). The CDR3 loop is CASSLNPGLSGNTIYF. CDR3 DNA sequence: TGTGCCAGCAGCTTAAACCCGGGACTCTCTGGAAACACCATATATTTT.

The V and J genes are TRBV24-1 and TRBJ2-3, with TRBD1 matching 10 bases. CDR1 and CDR2 (germline): KGHDR, SFDVKD. This CDR3 has 18 amino acids. V lost 4 bases and J lost 4; bases outside the gene matches: 13. CDR3 loop: CATSDPSPDRGRADTQYF. The CDR3 DNA is TGTGCCACCAGTGACCCTTCCCCTGACAGGGGGCGAGCAGATACGCAGTATTTT.

The chain links TRBV19 to TRBJ1-5, with D unclear. V was shortened by 5 bases and J by 5 bases, with 10 bases between the two germline ends. The CDR3 extends over 13 amino acids. The germline CDR1 and CDR2 sequences are LNHDA and SQIVND (reference sequence). DNA of the CDR3: TGTGCCAGTAGTTTACAGAAGGATCAGCCCCAGCATTTT. Its protein is CASSLQKDQPQHF.

The chain couples TRBV30 to TRBJ1-2, with unresolved D. The CDR3 is 15 residues long. Trimming removed 2 bases at V and 7 bases at J, with 20 bases between. CDR1 GTSNPN and CDR2 SVGIG come from the germline V gene (reference sequence). The CDR3 coding sequence is TGTGCCTGGAGTCCTGAGGCCTCTGGCCCTTTTGGCTACACCTTC. This gives the protein CAWSPEASGPFGYTF.

The rearrangement links TRBV19 to TRBJ1-2; 8 bases fit TRBD1. Germline loops: CDR1 LNHDA, CDR2 SQIVND (reference sequence). This CDR3 is 11 amino acids long. With 10 bases clipped from V and 8 bases from J, the junction kept 6 bases outside the gene matches. This CDR3 is CAIRTGYGYTF. The CDR3 region has the DNA TGTGCCATCCGGACAGGGTACGGCTACACCTTC. The variable domain in full, with the rest retrieved from reference TRBV19 and TRBJ1-2, is DGGITQSPKYLFRKEGQNVTLSCEQNLNHDAMYWYRQDPGQGLRLIYYSQIVNDFQKGDIAEGYSVSREKKESFPLTVTSAQKNPTAFYLCAIRTGYGYTFGSGTRLTVV.

The CDR3 spells CASSDQRGFQETQYF. The CDR3 nucleotides read TGCGCCAGCAGTGATCAGCGGGGCTTCCAAGAGACCCAGTACTTC. V and J are TRBV10-2 and TRBJ2-5; TRBD2 aligns across 7 bases. The J segment lost 1 base and the V segment lost 3 bases, leaving 5 bases of the junction unmatched. The CDR3 runs 15 residues. Germline CDR1 reads WSHSY; CDR2 reads SAAADI.

The chain combines TRBV7-9 with TRBJ1-2; D gene ambiguous. Germline V lookup: CDR1 SEHNR, CDR2 FQNEAQ (reference sequence). Trimming cost V 5 bases and J 6 bases, with 16 bases left between them. This CDR3 is 14 amino acids long. This CDR3 is CASSPSGVGHGYTF. In DNA form, the CDR3 reads TGTGCCAGCAGCCCTTCGGGAGTTGGGCATGGCTACACCTTC.

The V call is TRBV5-4, the J call TRBJ2-6; TRBD1 is a possible D gene (6 bases). Germline CDR1 reads SGHNT; CDR2 reads YYREEE (reference sequence). The CDR3 loop spans 16 amino acids. V was cut by 3 bases and J by 1 base, with 11 bases left in between. The CDR3 region has the DNA TGTGCCAGCAGCTCGGAACAGGGATCTGGGGCCAACGTCCTGACTTTC. Translated, it gives CASSSEQGSGANVLTF.

This chain links TRBV15 with TRBJ2-7; 9 nucleotides line up with TRBD1. CDR1 and CDR2 from the germline V gene are LNHNV and YYDKDF (reference sequence). The V gene end was trimmed by 11 bases and the J gene end by 6 bases; junction bases not matched to a gene: 8. The CDR3 length is 12 residues. DNA for the CDR3: TGTGCCGCGGGGACAGGGAGACTCGAGCAGTACTTC. Translated, it gives CAAGTGRLEQYF.

The chain links TRBV7-2 to TRBJ2-1; D ambiguous. From germline, CDR1 is SGHTA and CDR2 FQGNSA. This CDR3 region has 13 residues. V lost 2 bases to trimming and J lost 10 bases, with 12 bases between them. CDR3 coding DNA: TGTGCCAGCAGCTTAATTCCGTCCCCGGAGCAGTTCTTC. Protein product: CASSLIPSPEQFF.